The clone carrying this T cell receptor beta chain appeared a few times. The antigen remains undetermined. Assay execution took place at the deep level. Some clones are missing from TCRdb's copy, which holds only in-frame ones; the method was immunoSEQ multiplex PCR. The sample consists of under 85,000 clones, roughly three fifths of them appearing once. This sample was taken from a study of shared clonotypes between healthy human individuals. General study results and limits: Blood alone was sampled, and tissue repertoires likely differ. The expectation was that sequencing depth would affect clonotype sharing among donors. With a few donors compared, roughly 5% of naive CD4 clonotypes were shared.

The CDR3 extends over 14 amino acids. V was cut by 0 bases and J by 3 bases, with 9 bases left in between. CDR1 is SEHNR and CDR2 is FQNEAQ in the germline V gene (reference sequence). The sample comprised memory CD8+ T cells sorted from blood. The subset denotes: CD45RO+ cells pooled with CCR7-negative TemRA cells. This receptor was taken from a man aged 25-40 years in good health. V gene TRBV7-9 combines with J gene TRBJ2-7, with TRBD2 as a possible D gene (5 bases). The CDR3: CASSLASGNYEQYF. The CDR3 DNA sequence: TGTGCCAGCAGCTTAGCGAGCGGAAACTACGAGCAGTACTTC.